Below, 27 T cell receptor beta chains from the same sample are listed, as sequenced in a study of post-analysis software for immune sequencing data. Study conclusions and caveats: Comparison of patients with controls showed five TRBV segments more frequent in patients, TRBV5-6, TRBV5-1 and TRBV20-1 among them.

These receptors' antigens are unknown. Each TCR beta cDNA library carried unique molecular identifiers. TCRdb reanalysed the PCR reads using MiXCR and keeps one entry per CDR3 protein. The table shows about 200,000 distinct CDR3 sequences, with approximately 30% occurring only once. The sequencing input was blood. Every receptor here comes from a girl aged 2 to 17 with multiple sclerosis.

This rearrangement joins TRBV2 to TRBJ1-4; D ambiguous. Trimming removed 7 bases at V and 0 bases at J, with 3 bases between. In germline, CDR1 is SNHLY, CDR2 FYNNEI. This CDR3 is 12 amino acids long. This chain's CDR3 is CASTPTNEKLFF. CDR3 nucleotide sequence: TGTGCCAGCACACCAACTAATGAAAAACTGTTTTTT.

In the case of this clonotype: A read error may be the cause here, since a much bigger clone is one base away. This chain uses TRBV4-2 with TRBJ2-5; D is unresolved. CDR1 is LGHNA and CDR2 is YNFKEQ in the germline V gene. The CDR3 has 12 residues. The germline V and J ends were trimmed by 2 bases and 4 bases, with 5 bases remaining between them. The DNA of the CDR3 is TGTGCCAGCAGCCAAAATGGAGAGACCCAGTACTTC. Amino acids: CASSQNGETQYF.

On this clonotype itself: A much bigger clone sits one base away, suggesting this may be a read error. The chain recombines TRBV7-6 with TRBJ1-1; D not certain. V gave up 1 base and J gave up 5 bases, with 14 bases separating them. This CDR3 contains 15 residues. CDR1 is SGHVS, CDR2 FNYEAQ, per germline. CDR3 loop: CASSLVGRARTEAFF. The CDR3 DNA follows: TGTGCCAGCAGCTTAGTGGGAAGAGCAAGGACTGAAGCTTTCTTT.

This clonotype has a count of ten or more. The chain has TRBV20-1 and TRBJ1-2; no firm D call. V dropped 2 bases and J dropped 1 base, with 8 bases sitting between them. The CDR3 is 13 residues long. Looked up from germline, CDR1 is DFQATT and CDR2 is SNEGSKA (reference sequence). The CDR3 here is CSARTVDNYGYTF. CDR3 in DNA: TGCAGTGCTAGAACTGTTGATAACTATGGCTACACCTTC.

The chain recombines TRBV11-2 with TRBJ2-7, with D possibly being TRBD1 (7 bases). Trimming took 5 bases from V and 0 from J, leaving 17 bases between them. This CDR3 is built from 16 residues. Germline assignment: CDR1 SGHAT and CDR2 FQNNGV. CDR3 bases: TGTGCCAGCAGCCAACCAGGGACAGCGGGCTCCTACGAGCAGTACTTC. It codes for CASSQPGTAGSYEQYF.

CDR3 sequence: CASSLWPAEKLFF. CDR3 bases: TGTGCCAGCAGCTTATGGCCGGCCGAAAAACTGTTTTTT. This chain links TRBV13 with TRBJ1-4; no reliable D call. Trimming cost V 2 bases and J 8 bases, with 9 bases left between them. Per the germline V gene, CDR1 is PRHDT and CDR2 is FYEKMQ (reference sequence). CDR3 length equals 13 residues.

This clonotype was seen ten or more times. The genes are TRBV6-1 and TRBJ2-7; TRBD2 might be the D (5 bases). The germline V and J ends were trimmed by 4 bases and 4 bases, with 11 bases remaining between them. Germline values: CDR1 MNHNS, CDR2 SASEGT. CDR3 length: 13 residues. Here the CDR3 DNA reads TGTGCCAGCAGTGTTAGCGTAACGTACGAGCAGTACTTC. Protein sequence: CASSVSVTYEQYF.

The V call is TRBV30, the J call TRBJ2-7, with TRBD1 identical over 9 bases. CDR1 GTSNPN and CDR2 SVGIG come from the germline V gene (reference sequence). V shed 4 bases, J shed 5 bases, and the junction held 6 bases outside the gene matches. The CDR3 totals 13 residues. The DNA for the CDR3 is TGTGCCTGGAACTCCCGGACAGGGGACGAGCAGTACTTC. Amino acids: CAWNSRTGDEQYF.

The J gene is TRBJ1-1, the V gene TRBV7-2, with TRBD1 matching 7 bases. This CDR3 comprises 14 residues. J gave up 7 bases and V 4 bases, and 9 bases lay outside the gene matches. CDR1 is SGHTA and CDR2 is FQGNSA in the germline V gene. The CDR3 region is CASSSPRQGHEAFF. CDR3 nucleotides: TGTGCCAGCAGCTCCCCTAGACAGGGCCATGAAGCTTTCTTT.

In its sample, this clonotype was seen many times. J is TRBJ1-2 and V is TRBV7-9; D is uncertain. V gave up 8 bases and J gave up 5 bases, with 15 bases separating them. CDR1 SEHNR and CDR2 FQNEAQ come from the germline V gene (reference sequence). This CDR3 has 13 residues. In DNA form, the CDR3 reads TGTGCCAGCTCGGGCACCACAGATTATGGCTACACCTTC. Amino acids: CASSGTTDYGYTF.

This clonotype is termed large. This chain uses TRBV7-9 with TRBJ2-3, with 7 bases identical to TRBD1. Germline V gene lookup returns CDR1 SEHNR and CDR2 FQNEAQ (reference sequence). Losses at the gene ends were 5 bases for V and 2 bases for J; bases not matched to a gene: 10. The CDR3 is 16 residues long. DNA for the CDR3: TGTGCCAGCAGCCCCGGGACAGAACCTTTCACAGATACGCAGTATTTT. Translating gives CASSPGTEPFTDTQYF.

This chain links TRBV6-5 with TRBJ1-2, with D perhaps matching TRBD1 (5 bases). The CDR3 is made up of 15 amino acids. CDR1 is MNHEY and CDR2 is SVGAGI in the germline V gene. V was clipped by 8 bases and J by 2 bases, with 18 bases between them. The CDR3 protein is CASAPWDFANYGYTF. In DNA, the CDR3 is TGTGCCAGCGCCCCCTGGGACTTTGCGAACTATGGCTACACCTTC.

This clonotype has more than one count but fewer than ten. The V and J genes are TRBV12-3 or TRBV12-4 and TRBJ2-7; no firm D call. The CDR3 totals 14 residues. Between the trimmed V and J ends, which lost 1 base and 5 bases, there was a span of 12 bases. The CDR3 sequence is CASSLGGVSHEQYF. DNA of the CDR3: TGTGCCAGCAGTTTAGGGGGTGTGTCCCACGAGCAGTACTTC.

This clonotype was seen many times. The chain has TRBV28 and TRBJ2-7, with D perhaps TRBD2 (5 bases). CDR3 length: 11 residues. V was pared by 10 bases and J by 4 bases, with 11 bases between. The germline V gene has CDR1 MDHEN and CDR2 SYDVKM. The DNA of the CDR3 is TGTGCCACCAGCGGAAAATACGAGCAGTACTTC. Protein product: CATSGKYEQYF.

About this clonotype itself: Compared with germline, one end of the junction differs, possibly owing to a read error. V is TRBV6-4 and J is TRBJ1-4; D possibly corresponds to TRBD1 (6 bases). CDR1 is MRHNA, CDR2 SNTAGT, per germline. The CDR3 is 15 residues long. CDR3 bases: TGTGCTAGCAGTCTTGGACAGTCGCCCAATGAAAAACCGTTTTTT. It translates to CASSLGQSPNEKPFF.

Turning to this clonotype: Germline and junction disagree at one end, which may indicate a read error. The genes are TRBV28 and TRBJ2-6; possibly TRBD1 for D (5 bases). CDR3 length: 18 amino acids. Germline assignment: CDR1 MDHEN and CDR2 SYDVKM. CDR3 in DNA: TGTGCCAGCAGTTTATCTTTCAAGGGGATCTCTGGGACCAACGTCCTGACTTTC. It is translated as CASSLSFKGISGTNVLTF.

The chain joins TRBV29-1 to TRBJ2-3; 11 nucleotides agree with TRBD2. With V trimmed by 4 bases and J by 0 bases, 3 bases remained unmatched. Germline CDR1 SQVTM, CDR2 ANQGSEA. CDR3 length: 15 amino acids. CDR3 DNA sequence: TGCAGCGTTGTGATAGCGGGAGGGAGCACAGATACGCAGTATTTT. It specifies CSVVIAGGSTDTQYF.

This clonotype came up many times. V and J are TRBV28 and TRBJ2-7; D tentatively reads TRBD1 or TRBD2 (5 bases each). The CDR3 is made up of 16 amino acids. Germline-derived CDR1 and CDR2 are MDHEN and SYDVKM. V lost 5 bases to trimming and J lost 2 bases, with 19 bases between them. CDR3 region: CASSLQGHGGPYEQYF. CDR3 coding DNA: TGTGCCAGCAGTCTCCAAGGACATGGGGGTCCCTACGAGCAGTACTTC. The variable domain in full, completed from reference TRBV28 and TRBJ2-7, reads DVKVTQSSRYLVKRTGEKVFLECVQDMDHENMFWYRQDPGLGLRLIYFSYDVKMKEKGDIPEGYSVSREKKERFSLILESASTNQTSMYLCASSLQGHGGPYEQYFGPGTRLTVT.

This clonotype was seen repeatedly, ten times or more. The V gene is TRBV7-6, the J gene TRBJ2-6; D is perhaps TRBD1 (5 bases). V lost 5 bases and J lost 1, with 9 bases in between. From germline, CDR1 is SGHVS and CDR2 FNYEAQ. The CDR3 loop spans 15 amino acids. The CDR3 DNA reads TGTGCCAGCAGCCCCAGGGTTTCTGGGGCCAACGTCCTGACTTTC. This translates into CASSPRVSGANVLTF.

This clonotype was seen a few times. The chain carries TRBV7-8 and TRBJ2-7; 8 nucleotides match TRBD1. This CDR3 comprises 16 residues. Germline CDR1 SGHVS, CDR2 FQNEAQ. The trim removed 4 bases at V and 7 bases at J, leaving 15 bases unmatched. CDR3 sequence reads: CASSSDMTGELNEQYF. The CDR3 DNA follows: TGTGCCAGCAGCTCGGACATGACAGGGGAATTGAATGAGCAGTACTTC.

CDR3 DNA sequence: TGTGCCAGCGGGCCTACAGGGGCATCCAATCAGCCCCAGCATTTT. As protein: CASGPTGASNQPQHF. This sequence joins TRBV6-2 or TRBV6-3 and TRBJ1-5, with 7 bases aligning to TRBD1. Trimming cost V 8 bases and J 3 bases; bases outside gene matches: 10. The length of the CDR3 is 15 residues. CDR1 MNHEY and CDR2 SVGEGT come from the germline V gene.

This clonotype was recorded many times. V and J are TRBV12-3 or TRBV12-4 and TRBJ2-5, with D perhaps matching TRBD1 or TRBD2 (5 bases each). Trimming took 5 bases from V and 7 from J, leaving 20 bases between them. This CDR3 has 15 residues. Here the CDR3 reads CASSLRGGPGGTQYF. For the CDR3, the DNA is TGTGCCAGCAGTCTGAGGGGCGGTCCTGGGGGGACCCAGTACTTC.

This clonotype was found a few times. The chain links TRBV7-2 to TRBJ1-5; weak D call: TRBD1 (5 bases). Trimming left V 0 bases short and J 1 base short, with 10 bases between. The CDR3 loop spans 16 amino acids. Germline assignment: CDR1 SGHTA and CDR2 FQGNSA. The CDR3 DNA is TGTGCCAGCAGCTTAGCCTCAGGGAGGAGCAATCAGCCCCAGCATTTT. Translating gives CASSLASGRSNQPQHF.

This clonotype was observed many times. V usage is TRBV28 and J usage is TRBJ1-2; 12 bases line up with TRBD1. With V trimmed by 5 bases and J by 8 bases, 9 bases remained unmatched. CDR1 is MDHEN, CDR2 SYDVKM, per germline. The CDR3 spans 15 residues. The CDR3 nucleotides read TGTGCCAGCAGTGGAAGGGACAGGGGGCCCTCGGGCTACACCTTC. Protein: CASSGRDRGPSGYTF.

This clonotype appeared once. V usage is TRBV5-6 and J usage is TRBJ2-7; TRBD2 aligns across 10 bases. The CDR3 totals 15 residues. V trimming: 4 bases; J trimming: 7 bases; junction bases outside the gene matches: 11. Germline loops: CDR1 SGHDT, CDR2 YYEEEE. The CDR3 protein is CASSPGLAPYNEQYF. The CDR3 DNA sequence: TGTGCCAGCAGCCCGGGACTAGCGCCTTACAATGAGCAGTACTTC. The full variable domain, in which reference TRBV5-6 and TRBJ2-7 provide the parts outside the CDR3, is DAGVTQSPTHLIKTRGQQVTLRCSPKSGHDTVSWYQQALGQGPQFIFQYYEEEERQRGNFPDRFSGHQFPNYSSELNVNALLLGDSALYLCASSPGLAPYNEQYFGPGTRLTVT.

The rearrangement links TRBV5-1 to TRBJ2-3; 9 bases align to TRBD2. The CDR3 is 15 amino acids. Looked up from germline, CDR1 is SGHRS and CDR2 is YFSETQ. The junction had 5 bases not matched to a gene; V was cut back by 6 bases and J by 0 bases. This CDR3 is CASTSTSGSTDTQYF. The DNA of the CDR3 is TGCGCCAGCACCTCAACTAGCGGGAGCACAGATACGCAGTATTTT.

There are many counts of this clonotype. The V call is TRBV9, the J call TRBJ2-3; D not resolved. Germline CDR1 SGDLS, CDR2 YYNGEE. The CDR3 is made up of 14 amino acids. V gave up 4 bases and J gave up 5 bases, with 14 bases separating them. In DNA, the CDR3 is TGTGCCAGCAGCCCCCGCCAGGCACGAGATACGCAGTATTTT. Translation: CASSPRQARDTQYF. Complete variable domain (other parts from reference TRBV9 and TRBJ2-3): DSGVTQTPKHLITATGQRVTLRCSPRSGDLSVYWYQQSLDQGLQFLIQYYNGEERAKGNILERFSAQQFPDLHSELNLSSLELGDSALYFCASSPRQARDTQYFGPGTRLTVL.